One sample yielded the 19 T cell receptor beta chains listed below, sequenced in a study of cytomegalovirus exposure and HLA in healthy donors. 60 Vbeta and 13 Jbeta primers were used in PCR. TCRdb's table, derived via immunoSEQ multiplex PCR, lists solely in-frame clones and lacks some. The table includes some 150,000 clones, 70% to 80% detected once. Sequencing was performed on PBMCs. All receptors derive from a man aged 25 to 40 in good health and CMV-seronegative.

This CDR3 is CASSEAGLAGWSSYEQYF. CDR3 bases: TGTGCCAGCAGTGAAGCCGGACTAGCGGGGTGGAGCTCCTACGAGCAGTACTTC. This chain uses TRBV6-1 with TRBJ2-7; 12 bases line up with TRBD2. From germline, CDR1 is MNHNS and CDR2 SASEGT. J gave up 0 bases and V 0 bases, and 6 bases lay outside the gene matches. This CDR3 has 18 amino acids.

The V call is TRBV4-3, the J call TRBJ1-1; 9 nucleotides line up with TRBD1. Germline V CDR1 and CDR2: LGHNA, YSLEER. Trimming cost V 0 bases and J 1 base; bases outside gene matches: 12. The CDR3 is made up of 19 amino acids. In DNA, the CDR3 is TGCGCCAGCAGCCAAGATCTTATAACCGGACAGGGGACGAACACTGAAGCTTTCTTT. Translated, it gives CASSQDLITGQGTNTEAFF.

V and J are TRBV6-6 and TRBJ2-1; no clear D gene. Trimming removed 0 bases from V and 0 bases from J, with 9 bases in between. The CDR3 contains 16 residues. Germline CDR1 is MNHNY and CDR2 is SVGAGI (reference sequence). For the CDR3, the DNA is TGTGCCAGCAGTTACTCGATGTCCGGCTCCTACAATGAGCAGTTCTTC. Translated: CASSYSMSGSYNEQFF.

This clone has just a few counts. This sequence joins TRBV4-1 and TRBJ1-4; the D gene is possibly TRBD1 (5 bases). The CDR3 totals 15 residues. Germline lookup yields CDR1 MGHRA and CDR2 YSYEKL. Trimming removed 4 bases at V and 5 bases at J, with 14 bases between. CDR3 nucleotide sequence: TGCGCCAGCAGCCTGGGAGGGGCTTGGAATGAAAAACTGTTTTTT. It yields the protein CASSLGGAWNEKLFF.

About this clone: The junction and the germline gene differ at one end; a read error may be behind it. The gene calls are TRBV7-2 and TRBJ1-6; D gene uncertain. This CDR3 region has 13 residues. Germline V gene sequence: CDR1 SGHTA, CDR2 FQGNSA. In nucleotides, the CDR3 is TGTGCCAGCAGCATCGGGAGGAATTCACCCCTCAACTTT. Its protein product is CASSIGRNSPLNF.

This clone was seen more than once but under ten times. This chain uses TRBV7-2 with TRBJ2-7, with 9 nucleotides matching TRBD1. The CDR3 length is 15 residues. The germline V gene has CDR1 SGHTA and CDR2 FQGNSA. With 0 bases clipped from V and 5 bases from J, the junction kept 5 bases outside the gene matches. DNA of the CDR3: TGTGCCAGCAGCTTAGCCTGGACAGGGGAGGACGAGCAGTACTTC. As protein: CASSLAWTGEDEQYF.

The chain couples TRBV5-1 to TRBJ2-1, with TRBD2 matching 11 bases. The J segment lost 5 bases and the V segment lost 7 bases, leaving 8 bases of the junction unmatched. The CDR3 is made up of 15 amino acids. Germline V gene lookup returns CDR1 SGHRS and CDR2 YFSETQ. The CDR3 sequence: CASGPGLAVNNEQFF. In nucleotides, the CDR3 is TGCGCCAGCGGACCGGGACTAGCGGTTAACAATGAGCAGTTCTTC.

This chain links TRBV28 with TRBJ1-4; 7 bases align to TRBD1. Per the germline V gene, CDR1 is MDHEN and CDR2 is SYDVKM. V lost 6 bases and J lost 8; bases outside the gene matches: 12. The CDR3 is made up of 15 amino acids. CDR3 in amino acids: CASRNDREVPEKLFF. CDR3 DNA: TGTGCCAGCAGGAACGACAGGGAGGTCCCCGAAAAACTGTTTTTT.

The CDR3 sequence is CASSLTVTSTDTQYF. As DNA, the CDR3 is TGTGCCAGCAGCTTAACAGTTACTAGCACAGATACGCAGTATTTT. The chain couples TRBV7-2 to TRBJ2-3, with D uncertain. The CDR3 totals 15 residues. V shed 2 bases and J shed 0 bases, with 9 bases lying between them. Germline V gene lookup returns CDR1 SGHTA and CDR2 FQGNSA.

The rearrangement links TRBV19 to TRBJ1-3; 8 positions agree with TRBD1. The CDR3 is 13 amino acids. From germline, CDR1 is LNHDA and CDR2 SQIVND (reference sequence). Trimming removed 10 bases from V and 4 bases from J; junction bases left unmatched: 6. As DNA, the CDR3 is TGTGCCACCGACAGGGGAACCGGAAACACCATATATTTT. It translates to CATDRGTGNTIYF. Full variable domain (remainder filled in from reference TRBV19 and TRBJ1-3): DGGITQSPKYLFRKEGQNVTLSCEQNLNHDAMYWYRQDPGQGLRLIYYSQIVNDFQKGDIAEGYSVSREKKESFPLTVTSAQKNPTAFYLCATDRGTGNTIYFGEGSWLTVV.

This clone has only a few counts. The limits of the CDR3 on the DNA are not certain, so only TCRdb's listed CDR3 is given. The rearrangement links TRBV9 to TRBJ1-2. From germline, CDR1 is SGDLS and CDR2 YYNGEE. The CDR3 extends over 14 residues, inclusive of both ends. The CDR3 is CASSVGGGTYGYPF.

The table lists this clone with a few counts. The chain uses TRBV27 and TRBJ1-6; 9 nucleotides agree with TRBD1. This CDR3 comprises 15 residues. Germline V gives CDR1 MNHEY, CDR2 SMNVEV (reference sequence). Trimming removed 3 bases from V and 9 bases from J; junction bases left unmatched: 6. The CDR3 loop reads CASSLGQGFSSPLHF. The CDR3 bases are TGTGCCAGCAGTTTGGGACAGGGATTCTCTTCACCCCTCCACTTT.

This clone was seen a handful of times. Different DNA sequences within this sample yield the same CDR3. This rearrangement joins TRBV19 to TRBJ1-5; 7 positions agree with TRBD1. Losses at the gene ends were 5 bases for V and 2 bases for J; bases not matched to a gene: 3. CDR1 is LNHDA, CDR2 SQIVND, per germline (reference sequence). The CDR3 is 14 residues long. In DNA, the CDR3 is TGTGCCAGTAGTGGTACAGGGGGCAATCAGCCCCAGCATTTT. Its translation is CASSGTGGNQPQHF. Supplemented by reference TRBV19 and TRBJ1-5, the full variable domain reads DGGITQSPKYLFRKEGQNVTLSCEQNLNHDAMYWYRQDPGQGLRLIYYSQIVNDFQKGDIAEGYSVSREKKESFPLTVTSAQKNPTAFYLCASSGTGGNQPQHFGDGTRLSIL.

The V and J genes are TRBV10-3 and TRBJ1-2, with 10 bases fitting TRBD1. Trimming removed 4 bases from V and 5 bases from J; junction bases left unmatched: 19. From germline, CDR1 is ENHRY and CDR2 SYGVKD. The CDR3 is made up of 19 amino acids. DNA for the CDR3: TGTGCCATCAGTGGGGAAAGAGACAGGGGGCTGGGCGGACTTTATGGCTACACCTTC. This gives the protein CAISGERDRGLGGLYGYTF.

The V and J genes are TRBV7-2 and TRBJ2-7; 8 nucleotides line up with TRBD1. Trimming took 5 bases from V and 7 from J; bases not matched to a gene: 7. The length of the CDR3 is 13 residues. The germline V gene has CDR1 SGHTA and CDR2 FQGNSA. CDR3 region: CASSVQGAGEQYF. The CDR3 region has the DNA TGTGCCAGCAGCGTGCAGGGGGCCGGGGAGCAGTACTTC. Complete variable domain (other parts from reference TRBV7-2 and TRBJ2-7): GAGVSQSPSNKVTEKGKDVELRCDPISGHTALYWYRQSLGQGLEFLIYFQGNSAPDKSGLPSDRFSAERTGGSVSTLTIQRTQQEDSAVYLCASSVQGAGEQYFGPGTRLTVT.

Only a few counts were recorded for this clone. This chain uses TRBV15 with TRBJ2-5; 7 bases agree with TRBD2. Germline CDR1 LNHNV, CDR2 YYDKDF (reference sequence). This CDR3 is 14 amino acids long. J lost 0 bases, V lost 6 bases, and 4 bases had no gene match. This CDR3 is CATRAGTNQETQYF. Written as DNA, the CDR3 is TGTGCCACCAGGGCCGGGACTAACCAAGAGACCCAGTACTTC.

CDR3 loop: CASSLGGTGELGYTF. DNA of the CDR3: TGTGCCAGCAGCTTAGGTGGCACAGGGGAGCTTGGCTACACCTTC. V usage is TRBV7-9 and J usage is TRBJ1-2; TRBD1 matches at 7 bases. J was trimmed by 7 bases and V by 1 base; bases with no gene match: 9. This CDR3 is 15 amino acids long. Germline values: CDR1 SEHNR, CDR2 FQNEAQ (reference sequence).

This clone came up a few times. The chain carries TRBV4-2 and TRBJ2-3; D perhaps matches TRBD1 (5 bases). Germline assignment: CDR1 LGHNA and CDR2 YNFKEQ. This CDR3 comprises 15 residues. V was pared by 5 bases and J by 4 bases, with 16 bases between. The CDR3 bases are TGTGCCAGCAGCGATAGGGGCCGGATCGCAGATACGCAGTATTTT. Protein product: CASSDRGRIADTQYF.

Comments on this clone: Germline and junction disagree at one end, which may indicate a read error. The chain recombines TRBV5-1 with TRBJ2-1; 12 bases map to TRBD2. CDR1 and CDR2 (germline): SGHRS, YFSETQ. CDR3 length equals 17 residues. Written as DNA, the CDR3 is TGCGCCAGCAGCTCCGAAGCACTAGCGGGGGGCTACTATGAGCAGTTCTTC. As protein: CASSSEALAGGYYEQFF.